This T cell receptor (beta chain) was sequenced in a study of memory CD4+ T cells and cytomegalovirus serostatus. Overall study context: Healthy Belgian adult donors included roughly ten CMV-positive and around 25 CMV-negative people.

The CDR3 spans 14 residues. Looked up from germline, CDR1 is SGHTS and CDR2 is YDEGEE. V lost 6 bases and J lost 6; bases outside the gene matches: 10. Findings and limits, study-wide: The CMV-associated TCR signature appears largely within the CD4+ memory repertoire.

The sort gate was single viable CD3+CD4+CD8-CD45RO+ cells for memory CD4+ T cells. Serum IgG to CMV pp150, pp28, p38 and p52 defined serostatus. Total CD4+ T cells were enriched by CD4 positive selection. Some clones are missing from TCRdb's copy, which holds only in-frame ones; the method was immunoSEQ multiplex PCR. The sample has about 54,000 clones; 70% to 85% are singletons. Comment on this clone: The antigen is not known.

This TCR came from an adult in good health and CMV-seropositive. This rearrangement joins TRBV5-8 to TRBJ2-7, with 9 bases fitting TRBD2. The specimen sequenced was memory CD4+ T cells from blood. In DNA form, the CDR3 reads TGTGCCAGCACTTCGGGACTAGCTGCTTCCGAGCAGTACGTC. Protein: CASTSGLAASEQYV.